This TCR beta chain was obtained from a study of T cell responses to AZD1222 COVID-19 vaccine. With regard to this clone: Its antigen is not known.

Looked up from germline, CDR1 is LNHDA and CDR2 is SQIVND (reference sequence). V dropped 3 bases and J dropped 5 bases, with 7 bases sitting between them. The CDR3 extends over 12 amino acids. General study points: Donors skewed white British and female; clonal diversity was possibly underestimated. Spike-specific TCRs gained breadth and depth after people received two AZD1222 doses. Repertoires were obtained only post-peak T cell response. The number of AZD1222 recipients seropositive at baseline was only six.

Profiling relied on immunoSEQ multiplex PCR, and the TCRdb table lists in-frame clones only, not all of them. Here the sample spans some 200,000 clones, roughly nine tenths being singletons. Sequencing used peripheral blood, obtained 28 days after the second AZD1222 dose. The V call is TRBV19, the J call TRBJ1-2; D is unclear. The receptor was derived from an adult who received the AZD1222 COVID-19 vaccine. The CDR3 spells CASSMERYGYTF. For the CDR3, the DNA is TGTGCCAGTAGTATGGAAAGGTATGGCTACACCTTC.